A single sample gave rise to the 8 T cell receptor beta chains below, sequenced in a study of blood T cell repertoires in COVID-19. The method was immunoSEQ multiplex PCR; TCRdb's version includes in-frame clones alone and lacks a portion of them. Among around 68,000 clones listed, approximately 79% were seen once. Sequencing was done on a sample of peripheral blood. The receptors were sampled from a woman in her fifties or sixties with acute or convalescent COVID-19.

V gene TRBV7-9 combines with J gene TRBJ2-7; perhaps TRBD1 as D (6 bases). Germline V gene sequence: CDR1 SEHNR, CDR2 FQNEAQ (reference sequence). This CDR3 has 16 residues. Between the trimmed V and J ends, which lost 5 bases and 0 bases, there was a span of 17 bases. This CDR3 reads CASSPGQSFNSYEQYF. The CDR3 region has the DNA TGTGCCAGCAGCCCCGGACAGTCCTTTAACTCCTACGAGCAGTACTTC.

This sequence joins TRBV27 and TRBJ2-7; TRBD1 matches at 9 bases. V was clipped by 2 bases and J by 4 bases; unmatched bases: 6. The germline V gene has CDR1 MNHEY and CDR2 SMNVEV (reference sequence). The CDR3 runs 15 residues. The CDR3 spells CASSLGTGLSYEQYF. The CDR3, as DNA: TGTGCCAGCAGTTTAGGGACAGGGCTTTCTTACGAGCAGTACTTC.

This clone was recorded many times. The chain has TRBV7-3 and TRBJ1-5; 8 nucleotides match TRBD1. J lost 0 bases, V lost 5 bases, and 15 bases had no gene match. The germline V gene encodes CDR1 SGHTA and CDR2 FQGTGA. The CDR3 is 19 residues long. DNA of the CDR3: TGTGCCAGCAGCCCAGACCATACGACAGGGGAGGATAGCAATCAGCCCCAGCATTTT. Translated, it gives CASSPDHTTGEDSNQPQHF.

This chain links TRBV6-2 or TRBV6-3 with TRBJ2-5; 14 nucleotides align to TRBD2. The CDR3 has 15 residues. J lost 4 bases, V lost 4 bases, and 2 bases had no gene match. Germline CDR1 reads MNHEY; CDR2 reads SVGEGT. In DNA form, the CDR3 reads TGTGCCAGCAGTTGGGGACTAGCGGGAGCAGAGACCCAGTACTTC. Translated: CASSWGLAGAETQYF.

The CDR3 DNA reads as TGTGCCAGCAGCTTCCAGGGGACAGATACGCAGTATTTT. This gives the protein CASSFQGTDTQYF. The chain uses TRBV11-2 and TRBJ2-3, with a weak D call TRBD1 (6 bases). The CDR3 runs to 13 residues. The V end lost 3 bases, the J end lost 3 bases, and 7 bases lay between the germline ends. Germline values: CDR1 SGHAT, CDR2 FQNNGV.

This chain joins TRBV7-2 and TRBJ1-1, with D unclear. The V gene lost 6 bases and the J gene lost 1 base, with 12 bases spanning the gap. The CDR3 extends over 14 amino acids. CDR1 is SGHTA and CDR2 is FQGNSA in the germline V gene. This CDR3 is CASSPGAANTEAFF. For the CDR3, the DNA is TGTGCCAGCAGTCCGGGAGCCGCGAACACTGAAGCTTTCTTT.

V gene TRBV27 combines with J gene TRBJ2-1; TRBD2 matches at 12 bases. The CDR3 runs to 15 residues. The V and J ends lost 6 bases and 5 bases, in that order; junction bases with no gene match: 5. CDR1 and CDR2 from the germline V gene are MNHEY and SMNVEV (reference sequence). CDR3 residues: CASRVPSGGDNEQFF. The CDR3 region has the DNA TGTGCCAGCAGAGTTCCTAGCGGGGGGGACAATGAGCAGTTCTTC.

V is TRBV11-3 and J is TRBJ1-3; D is unclear. From germline, CDR1 is SGHNT and CDR2 YENEEA. V was shortened by 4 bases and J by 2 bases, with 12 bases between the two germline ends. The CDR3 consists of 15 residues. The CDR3 sequence is CASSSSLGAGNTIYF. CDR3 nucleotide sequence: TGTGCCAGCAGCTCCAGTCTCGGGGCTGGAAACACCATATATTTT.